This T cell receptor (beta chain) was recorded in a study of T cell responses to AZD1222 COVID-19 vaccine. Study-wide background: Pooled samples include second doses given at about 4 or 12 weeks.

Some clones are missing from TCRdb's copy, which holds only in-frame ones; the method was immunoSEQ multiplex PCR. The sample includes 130,000 to 150,000 clones, about 89% of them seen just once. As concerns this clone: Its antigen is as yet unknown.

This CDR3 region has 12 residues. V lost 1 base, J lost 3 bases, and 4 bases lay in between. Findings and limits, study-wide: Repertoire sampling was restricted to post-peak T cell response timepoints. A mostly white British donor set with more females was recruited, and clonal diversity was possibly underestimated.

The sequence derives from an adult in good health. This specimen consisted of peripheral blood, obtained on day 0 of AZD1222 vaccination. The rearrangement links TRBV12-3 or TRBV12-4 to TRBJ2-7; D remains ambiguous. This CDR3 is CASSLVLYEQYF. CDR3 bases: TGTGCCAGCAGTTTAGTCCTCTACGAGCAGTACTTC.